The 32 T cell receptor beta chains given below trace back to one sample, sequenced in a study of Ad26.COV2.S vaccination and SARS-CoV-2 variants. Indicated treatment: 15 to 20 received Ad26.COV2.S at low or high dose, single or two shots; about 5 received placebo; per-sample allocation not given. Samples were taken on day 63 after the first vaccine or placebo injection. TCRdb's copy holds only in-frame clones and misses some; the assay was immunoSEQ multiplex PCR. The sample includes 300,000 to 350,000 clones, 75% to 90% of them seen just once. The sequencing used peripheral blood, collected in a trial of Ad26.COV2.S vaccine versus placebo. The receptors stem from a person aged 18 to 65 who received the Ad26.COV2.S COVID-19 vaccine or a placebo.

The J gene is TRBJ1-6, the V gene TRBV14; possible D gene TRBD1, 5 bases. Trimming cost V 1 base and J 4 bases, with 8 bases left between them. CDR3 size: 15 residues. Germline V CDR1 and CDR2: SGHDN, FVKESK. In DNA form, the CDR3 reads TGTGCCAGCAGCCAAGGGGGGATTTATAATTCACCCCTCCACTTT. As protein: CASSQGGIYNSPLHF.

In this sample, this clone turned up once. The chain couples TRBV5-6 to TRBJ1-5; perhaps TRBD1 as D (6 bases). The germline CDR1 and CDR2 sequences are SGHDT and YYEEEE. Trimming pared 4 bases from V and 0 bases from J, leaving 14 bases between. This CDR3 has 16 amino acids. The CDR3 bases are TGTGCCAGCAGCCTAAGGACAGCTTATAGCAATCAGCCCCAGCATTTT. As protein: CASSLRTAYSNQPQHF.

This clone has just one count. CDR3 nucleotides: TGTGCCAGCAGTCTCTCATCCGGGGAGCTGTTTTTT. Its protein is CASSLSSGELFF. The chain combines TRBV2 with TRBJ2-2; D uncertain. V was shortened by 5 bases and J by 6 bases, with 7 bases between the two germline ends. In germline, CDR1 is SNHLY, CDR2 FYNNEI. This CDR3 spans 12 amino acids. Full variable domain (outside the CDR3, taken from reference TRBV2 and TRBJ2-2): EPEVTQTPSHQVTQMGQEVILRCVPISNHLYFYWYRQILGQKVEFLVSFYNNEISEKSEIFDDQFSVERPDGSNFTLKIRSTKLEDSAMYFCASSLSSGELFFGEGSRLTVL.

This clone was seen only a few times. J is TRBJ1-6 and V is TRBV2; D is uncertain. V was pared by 6 bases and J by 3 bases, with 9 bases between. This CDR3 spans 14 amino acids. The germline V gene has CDR1 SNHLY and CDR2 FYNNEI. DNA of the CDR3: TGTGCCAGCAGCGCCCCAGGCTATAATTCACCCCTCCACTTT. Its protein is CASSAPGYNSPLHF.

The CDR3 DNA sequence: TGTGCCAGCAGTGCCGGACAGGTAGTCCTAAACATTCAGTACTTC. This translates into CASSAGQVVLNIQYF. V gene TRBV28 combines with J gene TRBJ2-4; 7 nucleotides align to TRBD1. Per the germline V gene, CDR1 is MDHEN and CDR2 is SYDVKM. V lost 5 bases to trimming and J lost 6 bases; unmatched junction nucleotides: 10. This CDR3 has 15 amino acids.

V usage is TRBV4-3 and J usage is TRBJ1-1; TRBD1 matches 7 bases. V was clipped by 3 bases and J by 11 bases; unmatched bases: 12. The V gene's germline CDR1 is LGHNA and CDR2 YSLEER. CDR3 length equals 14 residues. DNA of the CDR3: TGCGCCAGCAGCCAGGATCAGGGGGGCCCTTGGGCTTTCTTT. This sequence encodes CASSQDQGGPWAFF.

This chain joins TRBV7-2 and TRBJ2-3; D remains unclear. The germline gives CDR1 SGHTA, CDR2 FQGNSA. This CDR3 region has 14 residues. V was shortened by 0 bases and J by 5 bases, with 9 bases between the two germline ends. The CDR3 loop reads CASSLANRQDTQYF. CDR3 DNA: TGTGCCAGCAGCTTAGCCAACCGCCAAGATACGCAGTATTTT.

The chain carries TRBV19 and TRBJ1-1; D is ambiguous. The germline CDR1 and CDR2 sequences are LNHDA and SQIVND (reference sequence). Trimming cost V 4 bases and J 2 bases, with 11 bases left between them. The CDR3 is 14 residues long. CDR3 DNA: TGTGCCAGTAGTACCCACGCATCAAACACTGAAGCTTTCTTT. Translated, it gives CASSTHASNTEAFF.

A word on this clone: This sample also contains other DNA sequences that code for the same CDR3. The chain combines TRBV3-1 (or the pseudogene TRBV3-2) with TRBJ2-5, with D hard to call. V was clipped by 0 bases and J by 5 bases, with 4 bases between them. Germline V gene lookup returns CDR1 LGHDT and CDR2 YNNKEL (reference sequence). The length of the CDR3 is 12 residues. The CDR3, as DNA: TGTGCCAGCAGCCAAGATCGTGAGACCCAGTACTTC. Translated: CASSQDRETQYF.

The CDR3 DNA reads TGTGCCAGTAGGGCCGCGACAGGGGGCACAGATACGCAGTATTTT. This sequence encodes CASRAATGGTDTQYF. The chain uses TRBV19 and TRBJ2-3; 8 nucleotides agree with TRBD1. There are 15 residues in the CDR3. Trimming cost V 6 bases and J 1 base; bases outside gene matches: 6. Per the germline V gene, CDR1 is LNHDA and CDR2 is SQIVND (reference sequence).

In DNA, the CDR3 is TGTGCCAGCAGGCGACCGGGACAGCGCGGCACCGGGGAGCTGTTTTTT. Its protein product is CASRRPGQRGTGELFF. The genes are TRBV28 and TRBJ2-2; TRBD1 agrees at 7 bases. The V gene's germline CDR1 is MDHEN and CDR2 SYDVKM. The CDR3 is made up of 16 amino acids. V lost 6 bases and J lost 4; bases outside the gene matches: 11.

This clone was counted many times. The V and J genes are TRBV7-9 and TRBJ2-7; D is undetermined. From germline, CDR1 is SEHNR and CDR2 FQNEAQ (reference sequence). This CDR3 has 12 amino acids. V was clipped by 5 bases and J by 6 bases, with 11 bases between them. The DNA of the CDR3 is TGTGCCAGCAGCCTTCAGGCTAGCGAGCAGTACTTC. Protein: CASSLQASEQYF.

The genes are TRBV27 and TRBJ1-1; 7 nucleotides agree with TRBD1. This CDR3 contains 13 residues. With 4 bases clipped from V and 4 bases from J, the junction kept 3 bases outside the gene matches. Germline CDR1 reads MNHEY; CDR2 reads SMNVEV (reference sequence). Written as DNA, the CDR3 is TGTGCCAGCAGTTGGGCAGGGGGCACTGAAGCTTTCTTT. This encodes CASSWAGGTEAFF.

The chain combines TRBV29-1 with TRBJ1-3; 10 bases are shared with TRBD1. CDR3 length equals 17 residues. V gave up 0 bases and J gave up 7 bases; unmatched junction bases: 12. Germline CDR1 and CDR2: SQVTM and ANQGSEA. The CDR3 here is CSVEDPQGQGILNTIYF. In DNA form, the CDR3 reads TGCAGCGTTGAAGATCCCCAGGGACAGGGGATTTTGAACACCATATATTTT.

This rearrangement joins TRBV6-1 to TRBJ2-7; 7 nucleotides align to TRBD2. CDR1 and CDR2 from the germline V gene are MNHNS and SASEGT. Trimming cost V 0 bases and J 5 bases; bases outside gene matches: 1. The CDR3 runs 13 residues. Written as DNA, the CDR3 is TGTGCCAGCAGTGAAGCAGCGGGGAACGAGCAGTACTTC. Amino acid sequence: CASSEAAGNEQYF.

A note on this clone: Other DNA variants within this sample encode the same CDR3. This chain uses TRBV29-1 with TRBJ1-1; D not resolved. V was trimmed by 4 bases and J by 5 bases, leaving 8 bases between them. The germline V gene has CDR1 SQVTM and CDR2 ANQGSEA. The CDR3 length is 11 residues. The CDR3 coding sequence is TGCAGCGTTGGATGGGATACTGAAGCTTTCTTT. This encodes CSVGWDTEAFF.

The chain joins TRBV28 to TRBJ1-1; D is unresolved. The CDR3 runs to 11 residues. Germline-derived CDR1 and CDR2 are MDHEN and SYDVKM. With 2 bases removed from V and 7 bases from J, the gap between germline ends came to 5 bases. The CDR3 nucleotides read TGTGCCAGCAGTTTAAGGATTGAAGCTTTCTTT. This sequence encodes CASSLRIEAFF.

The rearrangement uses TRBV18 and TRBJ2-5; 9 bases are shared with TRBD1. Per germline, CDR1 KGHSH and CDR2 LQKENI. The CDR3 is 14 amino acids. Trimming removed 3 bases from V and 5 bases from J; junction bases left unmatched: 4. CDR3 in DNA: TGTGCCAGCTCACCGTATGACAGGGGGGAGACCCAGTACTTC. Its translation: CASSPYDRGETQYF.

The rearrangement links TRBV11-2 to TRBJ1-1; D is perhaps TRBD1 (5 bases). With 5 bases removed from V and 1 base from J, the gap between germline ends came to 11 bases. Germline CDR1 is SGHAT and CDR2 is FQNNGV. The CDR3 spans 14 residues. Written as DNA, the CDR3 is TGTGCCAGCAGCCTCGGCGGGGGGAACACTGAAGCTTTCTTT. Protein sequence: CASSLGGGNTEAFF.

The chain uses TRBV4-2 and TRBJ2-4, with D possibly matching TRBD1 (6 bases). V was trimmed by 4 bases and J by 4 bases, leaving 11 bases between them. Germline V gives CDR1 LGHNA, CDR2 YNFKEQ. The CDR3 runs to 14 residues. In DNA form, the CDR3 reads TGTGCCAGCAGCCCCAGGGGCGGTAAAAACATTCAGTACTTC. Protein product: CASSPRGGKNIQYF.

The CDR3 reads CSVPTGEETQYF. The CDR3 bases are TGCAGCGTCCCGACAGGGGAAGAGACCCAGTACTTC. The chain carries TRBV29-1 and TRBJ2-5; TRBD1 agrees at 8 bases. Germline CDR1 reads SQVTM; CDR2 reads ANQGSEA. Trimming cost V 6 bases and J 3 bases; bases outside gene matches: 3. The CDR3 is 12 residues long.

The table lists this clone with a count of one. This chain uses TRBV10-3 with TRBJ2-7; 9 bases map to TRBD2. V trimming: 10 bases; J trimming: 6 bases; junction bases outside the gene matches: 13. CDR1 is ENHRY and CDR2 is SYGVKD in the germline V gene. The CDR3 consists of 14 residues. CDR3 loop: CATATSGAVSEQYF. The CDR3 DNA reads as TGTGCCACAGCGACTAGCGGAGCCGTAAGCGAGCAGTACTTC.

The chain employs TRBV24-1 and TRBJ2-1, with TRBD2 identical over 9 bases. The CDR3 length is 18 residues. CDR1 KGHDR and CDR2 SFDVKD come from the germline V gene. V was clipped by 3 bases and J by 7 bases; unmatched bases: 15. The CDR3 coding sequence is TGTGCCACCAGTGATAACAGGCCGGCGGGAGGGCCATTGAATGAGCAGTTCTTC. It specifies CATSDNRPAGGPLNEQFF.

The rearrangement joins TRBV6-4 to TRBJ2-2, with TRBD1 matching over 7 bases. J gave up 7 bases and V 2 bases, and 4 bases lay outside the gene matches. The CDR3 extends over 14 amino acids. Germline V gene lookup returns CDR1 MRHNA and CDR2 SNTAGT. The DNA of the CDR3 is TGTGCCAGCAGTGACGGGCCAGGGGGCGGGGAGCTGTTTTTT. It translates to CASSDGPGGGELFF.

This chain links TRBV7-6 with TRBJ1-1; D uncertain. Germline CDR1 and CDR2: SGHVS and FNYEAQ. This CDR3 has 14 amino acids. The ends were cut back, 4 bases at V and 4 bases at J, with 13 bases in the middle. The CDR3 reads CASSYDGEFTEAFF. CDR3 nucleotide sequence: TGTGCCAGCAGCTATGACGGGGAGTTCACTGAAGCTTTCTTT. Variable domain in full (rest from reference TRBV7-6 and TRBJ1-1): GAGVSQSPRYKVTKRGQDVALRCDPISGHVSLYWYRQALGQGPEFLTYFNYEAQQDKSGLPNDRFSAERPEGSISTLTIQRTEQRDSAMYRCASSYDGEFTEAFFGQGTRLTVV.

This chain links TRBV4-3 with TRBJ2-3, with no clear D. Looked up from germline, CDR1 is LGHNA and CDR2 is YSLEER. V was trimmed by 1 base and J by 2 bases, leaving 7 bases between them. This CDR3 has 14 amino acids. The CDR3 coding sequence is TGCGCCAGCAGCCAAGGAGGAGCCACAGATACGCAGTATTTT. Translating it yields CASSQGGATDTQYF.

Only one count was recorded for this clone. This sequence joins TRBV28 and TRBJ2-7; 10 nucleotides align to TRBD2. Germline CDR1 is MDHEN and CDR2 is SYDVKM. The CDR3 runs to 18 residues. V was pared by 5 bases and J by 6 bases, with 19 bases of the junction left unmatched. The CDR3 loop is CASSHDLTGLAVSIEQYF. Here the CDR3 DNA reads TGTGCCAGCAGTCACGACTTGACTGGACTAGCGGTTTCTATCGAGCAGTACTTC.

This clone has a single count. The chain carries TRBV3-1 (or the pseudogene TRBV3-2) and TRBJ1-4; TRBD1 might be the D (6 bases). CDR3 length: 16 amino acids. Trimming removed 0 bases from V and 4 bases from J, with 12 bases in between. The germline V gene has CDR1 LGHDT and CDR2 YNNKEL (reference sequence). This CDR3 reads CASSQDRGAYNEKLFF. CDR3 coding DNA: TGTGCCAGCAGCCAAGATCGGGGGGCCTATAATGAAAAACTGTTTTTT.

CDR3 sequence: CASSLRLAGAGWNEQFF. The CDR3 coding sequence is TGCGCCAGCAGCTTGCGACTAGCGGGAGCGGGGTGGAATGAGCAGTTCTTC. The chain links TRBV5-1 to TRBJ2-1; 12 positions match TRBD2. CDR3 size: 17 residues. The ends lost 1 base at V and 7 bases at J; junction bases unmatched: 9. The V gene's germline CDR1 is SGHRS and CDR2 YFSETQ.

This chain connects TRBV5-4 to TRBJ2-7, with D possibly being TRBD1 or TRBD2 (7 bases each). The germline V and J ends were trimmed by 3 bases and 1 base, with 14 bases remaining between them. Germline V CDR1 and CDR2: SGHNT, YYREEE (reference sequence). The CDR3 runs 15 residues. CDR3 nucleotide sequence: TGTGCCAGCAGCTCGGGGGGACAGAGTTCCTACGAGCAGTACTTC. Its translation is CASSSGGQSSYEQYF.

This clone was found once. V is TRBV7-2 and J is TRBJ1-2, with D uncertain. Trimming took 4 bases from V and 2 from J, leaving 8 bases between them. This CDR3 comprises 13 residues. Germline V gives CDR1 SGHTA, CDR2 FQGNSA. The CDR3 protein is CASSSAGNYGYTF. Written as DNA, the CDR3 is TGTGCCAGCAGCTCCGCCGGGAACTATGGCTACACCTTC.

The chain employs TRBV19 and TRBJ2-1, with D uncertain. V lost 10 bases and J lost 5, with 12 bases in between. The CDR3 sequence is 12 residues long. CDR1 LNHDA and CDR2 SQIVND come from the germline V gene (reference sequence). CDR3 in DNA: TGTGCCACCCAAGACCCAAACAATGAGCAGTTCTTC. Encoded protein: CATQDPNNEQFF.